This entry features one T cell receptor (beta chain) sequence. Profiled with immunoSEQ multiplex PCR; TCRdb holds only in-frame clones, not every one. The sample has around 600,000 clones, around 95% seen once. The naive CD8 population came from CD45RO-negative cells selected for CCR7, without terminally differentiated effector memory CD45RA+ cells. This entry comes from a study of shared clonotypes between healthy human individuals. This CDR3 region has 17 residues. V was pared by 9 bases and J by 0 bases, with 10 bases of the junction left unmatched. Germline V CDR1 and CDR2: LNHDA, SQIVND (reference sequence).

This chain uses TRBV19 with TRBJ2-1; 11 nucleotides align to TRBD2. This TCR was sampled from a woman aged 25 to 45 in good health. Source material: naive CD8+ T cells sorted from blood. CDR3 bases: TGTGCCAGAATAAAACGTGGGACTAGCGGCTCCTACAATGAGCAGTTCTTC. It yields the protein CARIKRGTSGSYNEQFF.